The rows below give T cell receptor beta chains drawn from one sample of a study of T cells during gluten challenge in celiac disease. TCRdb fed the 5' RACE reads into MiXCR, producing one record per CDR3 protein. The table has approximately 240 distinct CDR3 sequences, about 9% seen once. Sequenced here: gluten-specific CD4+ T cells sorted from blood using tetramers, sampled at baseline or on day 6, 14 or 28 of gluten challenge (not recorded which). These receptors were obtained from a female donor with celiac disease. Both conserved end residues are part of each CDR3.

>TRBV29-1|TRBJ2-3
CSVGRVSTDTQYF
>TRBV19|TRBJ2-7
CASSPMGTSYEQYF
>TRBV4-2|TRBJ1-2
CASSQVNTDKGYTF
>TRBV11-2|TRBJ2-3
CASSATGRDTQYF
>TRBV29-1|TRBJ2-1
CSVEVLAGVMMGNEQFF
>TRBV5-1|TRBJ1-2
CASSSGTGVGYTF
>TRBV9|TRBJ1-1
CASSVSPLTGEAFF
>TRBV5-1|TRBJ2-7
CASSLLLTSPGSFAYEQYF
>TRBV30|TRBJ2-3
CAWTPRGWDTDTQYF
>TRBV7-3|TRBJ2-5
CASSIYLCSVATGWETQYF
>TRBV5-1|TRBJ2-3
CASSLAPLDTDTQYF
>TRBV29-1|TRBJ1-1
CSAGQTGTEAFF
>TRBV29-1|TRBJ2-2
CSVGGGGTGELFF
>TRBV7-9|TRBJ2-3
CASSLAHFTDTQYF
>TRBV7-2|TRBJ2-7
CASIRTSGSHEQYF
>TRBV28|TRBJ1-3
CASSMTGLTGNTIYF
>TRBV29-1|TRBJ2-2
CSVWNTGELFF